The clone carrying this T cell receptor beta chain was seen repeatedly, ten times or more. Its antigen is currently unknown. These data are taken from a study of Graves' ophthalmopathy and Graves' hyperthyroidism. Broader study findings: A classifier, a 13-signature model, separated ophthalmopathy from stable hyperthyroidism with approximately 88% sensitivity and about 81% specificity.

The V and J ends lost 0 bases and 11 bases, in that order; junction bases with no gene match: 9. The CDR3 totals 14 residues. Germline V CDR1 and CDR2: SGHTA, FQGTGA. Patients in the hyperthyroidism group, adults aged 18 to 65, were newly diagnosed, under 2 months' duration. Patients with other autoimmune diseases, uncontrolled infections, pregnancy or lactation were excluded. Clinicians made diagnoses from clinical symptoms, serum thyroxine, TRAb, thyroid ultrasound and orbital computed tomography. Amplified TCR beta CDR3 regions were obtained using RNA transcripts as template. HTBI primers were used in a first-round RT-PCR, which preceded a second-round multiplex PCR. TCRdb re-called the multiplex PCR reads with MiXCR, one entry per CDR3 protein. The sample has hundreds of thousands of distinct CDR3 sequences; 22% are singletons.

The chain is built from TRBV7-3 and TRBJ1-1; 7 positions match TRBD1. The sequence came from a young woman with stable Graves' hyperthyroidism. Some clones in this sample may be carry-over from other donors' samples. Sequenced sample: peripheral blood. In nucleotides, the CDR3 is TGTGCCAGCAGCTTAACGGGGCCGGGACAGCAGGCTTTCTTT. It yields the protein CASSLTGPGQQAFF.